This passage covers 10 T cell receptor beta chains from one sample sequenced in a study of tissue T cells after allogeneic stem cell transplantation. Clones were read by immunoSEQ multiplex PCR, and TCRdb kept only the in-frame ones, dropping some. The sample carries 40,000 to 60,000 clones, roughly 75% recorded once. Sample: sorted cells pooled from one or two spleens. The receptors shown here come from a pool of C57BL/6 mice in good health.

As concerns this clone: The germline and genes are mouse ones. The CDR3 end is not reached by the read, which stops 1 residue before it; the germline J gene fills it in. This chain connects TRBV13-2 to TRBJ2-5; D not certain. Germline CDR1 reads NNHNN; CDR2 reads SYGAGS (reference sequence). The CDR3 has 14 amino acids. V was cut by 2 bases and J by 0 bases, with 7 bases left in between. CDR3 sequence: CASGDGINQDTQYF. The CDR3 DNA, read in part, is TGTGCCAGCGGTGACGGGATTAACCAAGACACCCAGTAC.

In regard to this clone: The germline and genes are mouse ones. The CDR3 end is not reached by the read, which stops 1 residue before it; the germline J gene fills it in. This chain links TRBV29 with TRBJ2-7; D is undetermined. The CDR3 has 9 amino acids. Deletions cut 7 bases from V and 4 bases from J, with 2 bases between. The germline V gene encodes CDR1 MSHET and CDR2 SYDVDS. The chain's CDR3 is CASNYEQYF. The sequenced part of the CDR3 DNA is TGTGCTAGCAATTATGAACAGTAC. Full variable domain (missing parts from reference TRBV29 and TRBJ2-7): DMKVTQMPRYLIKRMGENVLLECGQDMSHETMYWYRQDPGLGLQLIYISYDVDSNSEGDIPKGYRVSRKKREHFSLILDSAKTNQTSVYFCASNYEQYFGPGTRLTVL.

With respect to this clone: These gene names are mouse names. From the germline J gene comes the end of the CDR3, since the read stops 1 residue before it. The gene calls are TRBV13-2 and TRBJ2-3, with D possibly being TRBD1 (5 bases). Trimming took off 0 bases at V and 5 bases at J, with 13 bases between the two ends. CDR1 NNHNN and CDR2 SYGAGS come from the germline V gene (reference sequence). CDR3 length: 15 amino acids. The sequenced part of the CDR3 DNA is TGTGCCAGCGGTGATGCTTGGGCTCAGGGAGAAACGCTGTAT. It encodes CASGDAWAQGETLY. The CDR3 in its entirety is CASGDAWAQGETLYF.

Worth noting for this clone: All gene names here are mouse names. The CDR3 end is not reached by the read, which stops 1 residue before it; the germline J gene fills it in. The chain links TRBV12-1 to TRBJ2-1; 9 nucleotides match TRBD1. The CDR3 has 15 amino acids. Germline V lookup: CDR1 SGHSN, CDR2 HYEKVE. V trimming: 3 bases; J trimming: 1 base; junction bases outside the gene matches: 3. The CDR3 protein is CASSSGTGNYAEQFF. CDR3 bases read: TGTGCCAGCTCTTCCGGGACAGGGAACTATGCTGAGCAGTTC. The full variable domain, in which reference TRBV12-1 and TRBJ2-1 provide the parts outside the CDR3, is DSGVVQSPRHIIKEKGGRSVLTCIPISGHSNVVWYQQTLGKELKFLIQHYEKVERDKGFLPSRFSVQQFDDYHSEMNMSALELEDSAMYFCASSSGTGNYAEQFFGPGTRLTVL.

Note on this clone: Gene names are mouse gene names. Read sequence stops 1 residue before the CDR3 end, and the germline J gene provides the missing end. The chain links TRBV3 to TRBJ2-4, with a weak D call TRBD1 (5 bases). Germline-derived CDR1 and CDR2 are SNHLY and FYNGKV (reference sequence). V was cut by 2 bases and J by 8 bases, with 8 bases left in between. There are 12 residues in the CDR3. The DNA read from the CDR3 is TGTGCCAGCAGCTTACAGGGTGGCACCTTGTAC. The encoded protein is CASSLQGGTLY. The full-length CDR3 reads as CASSLQGGTLYF.

About this clone: Gene names and germline refer to mouse. The read stops 1 residue short of the end of the CDR3; the missing end is completed from the germline J gene. The V call is TRBV13-2, the J call TRBJ2-1, with a tentative D call TRBD2 (6 bases). The V gene lost 3 bases and the J gene lost 3 bases, with 10 bases spanning the gap. CDR1 NNHNN and CDR2 SYGAGS come from the germline V gene (reference sequence). This CDR3 is built from 14 residues. The CDR3 spells CASGGRDFYAEQFF. The sequenced part of the CDR3 DNA is TGTGCCAGCGGTGGCCGGGACTTCTATGCTGAGCAGTTC.

Remarks on this clone: Gene labels here are mouse ones. The read terminates 1 residue ahead of where the CDR3 ends, so the germline J gene completes it. The chain employs TRBV2 and TRBJ2-1; 8 nucleotides align to TRBD1. The CDR3 covers 16 residues. V was clipped by 1 base and J by 1 base; unmatched bases: 3. Germline CDR1 is LGHNA and CDR2 is YSYQKL. The part of the CDR3 DNA that was read is TGTGCCAGCAGCCAAGGCAGGGGGCGCAACTATGCTGAGCAGTTC. It specifies CASSQGRGRNYAEQF. The full CDR3 is CASSQGRGRNYAEQFF.

Details on this clone: The junction does not match germline at one end; this may be a read error. These gene names are mouse names. The CDR3 goes on 1 residue after the read ends, and that part is filled in from the germline J gene. This chain links TRBV20 with TRBJ2-4; 7 positions match TRBD1. Looked up from germline, CDR1 is GFQATS and CDR2 is STVNSAI. This CDR3 spans 13 amino acids. The CDR3 bases that were read are TGTGGTGCTGGGGACAGTAGTCAAAACACCTTGTAC. Protein: CGAGDSSQNTLY. The CDR3 as a whole reads CGAGDSSQNTLYF.

Regarding this clone: Mouse gene names apply. CDR3 region: CASSPDRANTGQLYF. The part of the CDR3 DNA that was read is TGTGCCAGCAGTCCGGACAGGGCAAACACCGGGCAGCTCTAC. J is TRBJ2-2 and V is TRBV13-3; TRBD1 matches at 8 bases. The read ends 1 residue early relative to the CDR3; the germline J gene fills the gap. The J segment lost 0 bases and the V segment lost 4 bases, leaving 2 bases of the junction unmatched. The CDR3 covers 15 residues. Germline loops: CDR1 NNHDY, CDR2 SYVADS.

Concerning this clone itself: Gene names and germline refer to mouse. The read stops 1 residue short of the end of the CDR3; the missing end is completed from the germline J gene. The J gene is TRBJ2-7, the V gene TRBV15; the D gene is possibly TRBD1 (6 bases). Between the trimmed V and J ends, which lost 6 bases and 6 bases, there was a span of 9 bases. This CDR3 has 11 amino acids. Germline CDR1 and CDR2: SGHND and FRSKSL. CDR3 DNA (partial): TGTGCCAGCAGCAACAGGGTTGAACAGTAC. It is translated as CASSNRVEQY. The entire CDR3 reads CASSNRVEQYF. Using reference TRBV15 and TRBJ2-7 for the parts outside the CDR3, the full variable domain is DAGVTQTPRHEVAEKGQTIILKCEPVSGHNDLFWYRQTKIQGLELLSYFRSKSLMEDGGAFKDRFKAEMLNSSFSTLKIQPTEPKDSAVYLCASSNRVEQYFGPGTRLTVL.